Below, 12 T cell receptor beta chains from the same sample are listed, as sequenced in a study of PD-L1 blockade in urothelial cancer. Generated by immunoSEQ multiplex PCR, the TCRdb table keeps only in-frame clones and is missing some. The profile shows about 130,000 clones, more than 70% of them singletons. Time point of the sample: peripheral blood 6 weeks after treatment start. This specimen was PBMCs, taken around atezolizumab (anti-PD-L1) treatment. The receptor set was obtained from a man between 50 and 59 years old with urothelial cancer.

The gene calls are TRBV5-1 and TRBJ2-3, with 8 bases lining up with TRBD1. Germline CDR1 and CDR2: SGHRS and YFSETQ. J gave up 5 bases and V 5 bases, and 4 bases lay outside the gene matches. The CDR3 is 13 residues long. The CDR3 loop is CASSQGAGDTQYF. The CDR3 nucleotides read TGCGCCAGCAGTCAGGGGGCAGGAGATACGCAGTATTTT. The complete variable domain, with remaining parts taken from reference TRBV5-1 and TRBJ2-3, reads KAGVTQTPRYLIKTRGQQVTLSCSPISGHRSVSWYQQTPGQGLQFLFEYFSETQRNKGNFPGRFSGRQFSNSRSEMNVSTLELGDSALYLCASSQGAGDTQYFGPGTRLTVL.

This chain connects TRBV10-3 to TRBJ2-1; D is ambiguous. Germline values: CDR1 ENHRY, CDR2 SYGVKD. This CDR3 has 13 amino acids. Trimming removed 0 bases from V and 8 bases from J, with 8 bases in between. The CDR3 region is CAISESLRDEQFF. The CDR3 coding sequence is TGTGCCATCAGTGAGTCGCTTCGGGATGAGCAGTTCTTC.

CDR3 in DNA: TGTGCCAGCAGCTTATCCCCTAGCGGATCCTACGAGCAGTACTTC. Translating gives CASSLSPSGSYEQYF. The chain has TRBV5-4 and TRBJ2-7, with 7 nucleotides matching TRBD2. CDR3 length: 15 amino acids. The germline gives CDR1 SGHNT, CDR2 YYREEE (reference sequence). Trimming took 2 bases from V and 1 from J; bases not matched to a gene: 6.

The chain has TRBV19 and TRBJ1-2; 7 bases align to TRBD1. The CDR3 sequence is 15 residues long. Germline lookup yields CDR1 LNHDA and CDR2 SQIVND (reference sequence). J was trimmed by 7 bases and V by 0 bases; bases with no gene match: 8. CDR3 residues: CASSIDPQGGTGYTF. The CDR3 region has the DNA TGTGCCAGTAGTATAGATCCGCAGGGGGGTACTGGCTACACCTTC.

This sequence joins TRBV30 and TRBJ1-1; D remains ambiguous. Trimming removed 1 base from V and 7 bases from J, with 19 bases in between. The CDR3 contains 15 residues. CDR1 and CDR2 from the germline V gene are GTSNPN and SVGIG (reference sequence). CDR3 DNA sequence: TGTGCCTGGAGTGCCCCACTAGGCCCTAGCAGTGAAGCTTTCTTT. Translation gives CAWSAPLGPSSEAFF.

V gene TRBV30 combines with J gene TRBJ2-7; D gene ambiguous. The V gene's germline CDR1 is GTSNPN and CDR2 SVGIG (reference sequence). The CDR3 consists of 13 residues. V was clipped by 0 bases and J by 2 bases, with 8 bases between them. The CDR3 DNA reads TGTGCCTGGAGTGTGGCCAGGCCCTACGAGCAGTACTTC. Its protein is CAWSVARPYEQYF.

CDR3 region: CASGHRDRGRSHGYTF. The DNA for the CDR3 is TGTGCCAGTGGCCACCGGGACAGGGGGCGCAGCCATGGCTACACCTTC. This chain links TRBV19 with TRBJ1-2; 12 bases are a match to TRBD1. This CDR3 comprises 16 residues. J lost 6 bases, V lost 8 bases, and 13 bases had no gene match. Germline V gene data show CDR1 as LNHDA and CDR2 as SQIVND (reference sequence).

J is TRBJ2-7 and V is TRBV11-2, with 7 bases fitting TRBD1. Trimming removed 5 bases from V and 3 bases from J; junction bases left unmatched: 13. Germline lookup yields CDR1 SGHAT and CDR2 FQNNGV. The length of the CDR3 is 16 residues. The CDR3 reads CASSPLDRAYFYEQYF. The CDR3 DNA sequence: TGTGCCAGCAGCCCCCTCGACAGGGCTTATTTCTACGAGCAGTACTTC.

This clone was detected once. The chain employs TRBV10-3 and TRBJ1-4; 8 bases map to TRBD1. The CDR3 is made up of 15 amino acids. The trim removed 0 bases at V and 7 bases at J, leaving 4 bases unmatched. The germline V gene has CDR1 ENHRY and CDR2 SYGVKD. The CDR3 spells CAISESTGVGEKLFF. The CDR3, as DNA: TGTGCCATCAGTGAGTCGACAGGGGTGGGTGAAAAACTGTTTTTT.

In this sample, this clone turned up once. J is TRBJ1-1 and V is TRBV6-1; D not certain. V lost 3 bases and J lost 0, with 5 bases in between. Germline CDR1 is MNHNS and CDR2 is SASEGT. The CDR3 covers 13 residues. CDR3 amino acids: CASSDLLNTEAFF. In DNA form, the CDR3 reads TGTGCCAGCAGTGATCTCTTGAACACTGAAGCTTTCTTT.

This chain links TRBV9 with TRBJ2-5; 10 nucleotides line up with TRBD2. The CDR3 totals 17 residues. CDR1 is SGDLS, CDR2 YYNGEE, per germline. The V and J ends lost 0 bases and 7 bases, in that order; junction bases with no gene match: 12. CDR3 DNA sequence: TGTGCCAGCAGCGTAGGGGCAGCGGGAGGGCCCGTCGGGACCCAGTACTTC. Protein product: CASSVGAAGGPVGTQYF.

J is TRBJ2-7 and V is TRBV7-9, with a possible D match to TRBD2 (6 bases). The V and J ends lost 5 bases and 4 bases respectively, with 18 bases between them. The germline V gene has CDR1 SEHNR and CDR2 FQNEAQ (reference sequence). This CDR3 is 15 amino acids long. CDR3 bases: TGTGCCAGCAGCAAGTTGACGGGGGTAGGTTACGAGCAGTACTTC. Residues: CASSKLTGVGYEQYF.